This passage covers 7 T cell receptor beta chains from one sample sequenced in a study of regulatory T cells in long-lasting Graves disease. Time point indicated: persistent/refractory GD, antithyroid drugs over 5 years with positive TRAb. RNA isolated from PBMCs was used to make the TCR library. With iRepertoire HTBI primers and Arm-PCR of CDR3 regions, TCR beta libraries were built. TCRdb redid the calling of the multiplex PCR reads with MiXCR, one entry per CDR3 protein. The profile shows roughly 400,000 distinct CDR3 sequences, roughly a fifth of them singletons. The sequencing here drew on peripheral blood mononuclear cells (PBMCs), taken when the disease was refractory, from a patient treated with antithyroid drugs. These receptors were collected from a female donor with Graves disease.

For this clonotype: A much larger clone differs from this one at a single base, so this may be a read error. The chain links TRBV10-3 to TRBJ1-1; a weak D match, TRBD1 (6 bases). Trimming took off 7 bases at V and 3 bases at J, with 12 bases between the two ends. Germline CDR1 and CDR2: ENHRY and SYGVKD. The CDR3 length is 13 residues. The CDR3 spells CAITGDADTEAFF. CDR3 DNA sequence: TGTGCCATCACAGGGGACGCGGACACTGAAGCTTTCTTT.

The chain is built from TRBV7-3 and TRBJ2-1; TRBD1 aligns across 9 bases. V shed 5 bases, J shed 6 bases, and the junction held 8 bases outside the gene matches. Germline V lookup: CDR1 SGHTA, CDR2 FQGTGA. The length of the CDR3 is 15 residues. The CDR3 spells CASSRDRGRFNEQFF. The CDR3 DNA reads as TGTGCCAGCAGCCGTGACAGGGGGAGATTCAATGAGCAGTTCTTC.

This chain connects TRBV4-1 to TRBJ2-2; no clear D gene. Germline CDR1 and CDR2: MGHRA and YSYEKL. This CDR3 region has 15 residues. The V gene lost 2 bases and the J gene lost 1 base, with 8 bases spanning the gap. CDR3 bases: TGCGCCAGCAGCCAATGGACGGGGAACACCGGGGAGCTGTTTTTT. This translates into CASSQWTGNTGELFF.

V and J are TRBV11-3 and TRBJ2-5; D is unresolved. V gave up 1 base and J gave up 6 bases, with 9 bases separating them. The germline V gene encodes CDR1 SGHNT and CDR2 YENEEA. This CDR3 is built from 13 residues. CDR3 sequence reads: CASSLGTGQTQYF. CDR3 nucleotides: TGTGCCAGCAGCTTAGGGACCGGTCAGACCCAGTACTTC.

The CDR3 coding sequence is TGTGCCAGCCTCTACGAGCAGTACTTC. Amino acids: CASLYEQYF. The chain employs TRBV9 and TRBJ2-7; D is ambiguous. CDR3 length equals 9 residues. Trimming pared 7 bases from V and 3 bases from J, leaving 2 bases between. Germline-derived CDR1 and CDR2 are SGDLS and YYNGEE.

This clonotype was counted at least ten times. J is TRBJ2-5 and V is TRBV3-1, with D perhaps matching TRBD1 or TRBD2 (6 bases each). This CDR3 is 15 amino acids long. Germline V CDR1 and CDR2: LGHDT, YNNKEL (reference sequence). V was trimmed by 3 bases and J by 5 bases, leaving 16 bases between them. The CDR3 bases are TGTGCCAGCAGCCAGATGGGACATCGGGGGGAGACCCAGTACTTC. Residues: CASSQMGHRGETQYF.

The chain joins TRBV5-5 to TRBJ2-7; 8 bases fit TRBD1. The CDR3 spans 14 residues. Germline CDR1 reads SGHKS; CDR2 reads YYEKEE (reference sequence). Unmatched junction bases numbered 5, after V lost 1 base and J lost 5 bases. As DNA, the CDR3 is TGTGCCAGCAGCTTGTTACAGGGGGTCGACGAGCAGTACTTC. Protein: CASSLLQGVDEQYF.